Shown below are 5 T cell receptor beta chains from a single sample sequenced in a study of blood T cell repertoires in COVID-19 (dated by TCRdb to the early 2020s). Library preparation used the immunoSEQ multiplex PCR assay. TCRdb took this table from immuneACCESS and kept in-frame rearrangements with V and J called. Such tables lack part of the clones; where checked against another copy, unresolved V genes explain under half of the gap, and the rest is unexplained. Within this sample are some 110,000 clones, with 82% of them counted one time only. The ten top clones hold approximately 7.9% of the sample. The sequencing input was peripheral blood. The origin of the receptors is a man between 65 and 85 years old with acute or convalescent COVID-19.

The chain couples TRBV7-8 to TRBJ1-4; 7 bases are shared with TRBD1. The CDR3 is 17 amino acids. V shed 5 bases and J 0 bases; nucleotides not matched to a gene: 9. Germline V lookup: CDR1 SGHVS, CDR2 FQNEAQ. Here the CDR3 reads CASSLWDRLATNEKLFF. The CDR3 nucleotides read TGTGCCAGCAGCCTTTGGGACAGACTTGCAACTAATGAAAAACTGTTTTTT.

The rearrangement links TRBV5-5 to TRBJ2-1; weak D call: TRBD2 (7 bases). In germline, CDR1 is SGHKS, CDR2 YYEKEE (reference sequence). The length of the CDR3 is 16 residues. Deletions cut 8 bases from V and 4 bases from J, with 22 bases between. In DNA form, the CDR3 reads TGTGCCAGTGAACGCGCGGCGGGGGCTTCATACAATGAGCAGTTCTTC. This codes for CASERAAGASYNEQFF. The full variable domain, completed using reference TRBV5-5 and TRBJ2-1, is DAGVTQSPTHLIKTRGQQVTLRCSPISGHKSVSWYQQVLGQGPQFIFQYYEKEERGRGNFPDRFSARQFPNYSSELNVNALLLGDSALYLCASERAAGASYNEQFFGPGTRLTVL.

The chain recombines TRBV10-3 with TRBJ1-3; TRBD1 aligns across 7 bases. The CDR3 has 17 residues. V dropped 3 bases and J dropped 0; count of bases not matched to a gene: 8. The germline CDR1 and CDR2 sequences are ENHRY and SYGVKD. The CDR3 sequence is CAISDGVQGNSGNTIYF. In nucleotides, the CDR3 is TGTGCCATCAGTGATGGGGTACAGGGGAACTCTGGAAACACCATATATTTT.

This clone was seen just once. V and J are TRBV9 and TRBJ1-5; 10 bases line up with TRBD1. CDR1 is SGDLS and CDR2 is YYNGEE in the germline V gene. The length of the CDR3 is 15 residues. V gave up 0 bases and J gave up 4 bases; unmatched junction bases: 1. The CDR3 sequence: CASSVGDRGNQPQHF. The CDR3 DNA reads TGTGCCAGCAGCGTAGGGGACAGGGGAAATCAGCCCCAGCATTTT. Together with reference TRBV9 and TRBJ1-5, the CDR3 gives the full variable domain: DSGVTQTPKHLITATGQRVTLRCSPRSGDLSVYWYQQSLDQGLQFLIQYYNGEERAKGNILERFSAQQFPDLHSELNLSSLELGDSALYFCASSVGDRGNQPQHFGDGTRLSIL.

The V call is TRBV6-5, the J call TRBJ1-2; a possible D gene is TRBD1 (6 bases). This CDR3 spans 15 amino acids. Germline CDR1 MNHEY, CDR2 SVGAGI. Trimming pared 7 bases from V and 2 bases from J, leaving 17 bases between. The CDR3 bases are TGTGCCAGCACGGCCCCCGGGGGGGCAAACTATGGCTACACCTTC. Protein sequence: CASTAPGGANYGYTF.